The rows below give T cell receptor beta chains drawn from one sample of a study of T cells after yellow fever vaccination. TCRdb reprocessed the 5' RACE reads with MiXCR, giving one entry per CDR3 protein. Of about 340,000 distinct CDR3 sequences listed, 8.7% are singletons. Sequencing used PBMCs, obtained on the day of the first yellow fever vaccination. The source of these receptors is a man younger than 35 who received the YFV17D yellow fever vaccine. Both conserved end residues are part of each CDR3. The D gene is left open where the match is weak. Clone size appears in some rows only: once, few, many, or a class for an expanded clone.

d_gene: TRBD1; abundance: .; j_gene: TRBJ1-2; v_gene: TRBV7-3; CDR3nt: TGTGCCAGCAGCGGGGGGACAGGGGGCGAAGGTGATGGCTACACCTTC; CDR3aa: CASSGGTGGEGDGYTF
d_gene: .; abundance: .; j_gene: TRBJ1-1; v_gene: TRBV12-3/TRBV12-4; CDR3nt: TGTGCCAGCAGCCTGGGGAAGGACACGAACACTGAAGCTTTCTTT; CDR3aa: CASSLGKDTNTEAFF
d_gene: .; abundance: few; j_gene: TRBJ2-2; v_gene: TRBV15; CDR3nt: TGTGCCACCAGCAGCAGACTAGTTCCGCCCGGGGAGCTGTTTTTT; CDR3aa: CATSSRLVPPGELFF
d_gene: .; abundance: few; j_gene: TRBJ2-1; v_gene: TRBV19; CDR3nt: TGTGCCAGTAGTATAGGTGGGGGCGCCTACAATGAGCAGTTCTTC; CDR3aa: CASSIGGGAYNEQFF
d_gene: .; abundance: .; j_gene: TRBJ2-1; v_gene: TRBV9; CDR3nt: TGTGCCAGCAGCGTAGAGGGCGTACACTACAATGAGCAGTTCTTC; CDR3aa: CASSVEGVHYNEQFF
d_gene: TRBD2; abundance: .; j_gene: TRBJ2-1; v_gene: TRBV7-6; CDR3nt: TGTGCCAGCAGCACCTACGGGCGGGGGGCCTACAATGAGCAGTTCTTC; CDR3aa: CASSTYGRGAYNEQFF
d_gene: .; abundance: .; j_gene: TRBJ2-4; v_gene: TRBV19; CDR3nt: TGTGCCAGTAGTCCGGACAGACTAGCCAAAAACATTCAGTACTTC; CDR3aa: CASSPDRLAKNIQYF
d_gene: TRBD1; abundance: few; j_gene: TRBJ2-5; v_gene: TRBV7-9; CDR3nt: TGTGCCAGCAGCTCCAGACAGGGTACAGAGACCCAGTACTTC; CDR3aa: CASSSRQGTETQYF
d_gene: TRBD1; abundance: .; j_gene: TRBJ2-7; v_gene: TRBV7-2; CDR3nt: TGTGCCAGCAGCTTCAGACAGGGGCTCTACGAGCAGTACTTC; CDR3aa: CASSFRQGLYEQYF
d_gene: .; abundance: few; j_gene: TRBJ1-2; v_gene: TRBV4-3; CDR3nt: TGCGCCAGCAGCCAAGTAGACGGCGCATGGGGCTACACCTTC; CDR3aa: CASSQVDGAWGYTF
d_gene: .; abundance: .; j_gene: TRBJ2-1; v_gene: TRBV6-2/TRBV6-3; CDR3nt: TGTGCCAGCAGCCGAACTAGACCCAGCTACAATGAGCAGTTCTTC; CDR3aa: CASSRTRPSYNEQFF
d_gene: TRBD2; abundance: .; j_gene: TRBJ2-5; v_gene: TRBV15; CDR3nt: TGTGCCACCAGCAGAGATGGGGGGGGGCAAGAGACCCAGTACTTC; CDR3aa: CATSRDGGGQETQYF
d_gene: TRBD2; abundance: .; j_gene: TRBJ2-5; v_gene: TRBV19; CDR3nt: TGTGCCAGTAGTATGGGTGGGGCTAGCGGGGGCCAAGAGACCCAGTACTTC; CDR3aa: CASSMGGASGGQETQYF
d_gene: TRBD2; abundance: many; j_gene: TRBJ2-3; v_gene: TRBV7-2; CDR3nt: TGTGCCAGCAGCCGACAAGCGGGGAGCACAGATACGCAGTATTTT; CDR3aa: CASSRQAGSTDTQYF
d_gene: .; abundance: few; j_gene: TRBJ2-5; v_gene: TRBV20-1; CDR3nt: TGCAGTGCTAGAGATGGGGAGACCCAGTACTTC; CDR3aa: CSARDGETQYF